One sample yielded the 24 T cell receptor beta chains listed below, sequenced in a study of early T cells in non-severe SARS-CoV-2 infection. MiXCR, run by TCRdb on the 5' RACE reads, gives a single entry per CDR3 protein. Seen here are some 77,000 distinct CDR3 sequences, 8.5% to 10% observed once, and the top ten hold roughly 4.8%. The material sequenced was whole blood. These receptors all come from an adult who was a healthcare worker with PCR-confirmed SARS-CoV-2 infection or an uninfected control (not recorded which).

The V call is TRBV4-1, the J call TRBJ1-2, with D hard to call. The CDR3 has 13 amino acids. Germline lookup yields CDR1 MGHRA and CDR2 YSYEKL. V dropped 0 bases and J dropped 8 bases, with 10 bases sitting between them. The CDR3 reads CASSQDEGYGYTF. CDR3 nucleotides: TGCGCCAGCAGCCAAGATGAAGGCTACGGCTACACCTTC.

V gene TRBV6-2 or TRBV6-3 combines with J gene TRBJ1-4, with a weak D call TRBD1 (5 bases). The CDR3 sequence is 13 residues long. Trimming took off 6 bases at V and 7 bases at J, with 12 bases between the two ends. Per germline, CDR1 MNHEY and CDR2 SVGEGT. CDR3 DNA sequence: TGTGCCAGCAGGCCCGGGACTGGTGAAAAACTGTTTTTT. Amino acids: CASRPGTGEKLFF.

Only a few counts were recorded for this clonotype. The chain joins TRBV28 to TRBJ2-7; D possibly uses TRBD1 or TRBD2 (6 bases each). Trimming cost V 9 bases and J 1 base, with 40 bases left between them. Germline CDR1 MDHEN, CDR2 SYDVKM. The CDR3 length is 22 residues. The CDR3 here is CARGGPTQSHSNRPQFSYEQYF. DNA of the CDR3: TGTGCCAGGGGGGGCCCCACACAATCGCACTCAAATAGACCCCAATTTTCCTACGAGCAGTACTTC.

This clonotype showed up many times. This chain connects TRBV28 to TRBJ1-1; possible D gene TRBD1, 5 bases. The CDR3 is 12 residues long. Germline CDR1 is MDHEN and CDR2 is SYDVKM. V was shortened by 7 bases and J by 8 bases, with 14 bases between the two germline ends. The CDR3 sequence: CASKRDGGEAFF. CDR3 bases: TGTGCCAGCAAAAGGGATGGGGGAGAAGCTTTCTTT.

The sample holds a few counts of this clonotype. The chain employs TRBV5-8 and TRBJ1-6; 10 bases are shared with TRBD1. This CDR3 region has 15 residues. V lost 4 bases, J lost 4 bases, and 2 bases stayed unmatched. Germline V gives CDR1 SGHTS, CDR2 YDEGEE. CDR3 nucleotides: TGTGCCAGCAGCCGGACAGGGGGTTATAATTCACCCCTCCACTTT. Amino acids: CASSRTGGYNSPLHF.

This clonotype has a count of ten or more. V gene TRBV7-9 combines with J gene TRBJ2-7; the D is unclear. Trimming took 1 base from V and 2 from J, leaving 12 bases between them. From germline, CDR1 is SEHNR and CDR2 FQNEAQ (reference sequence). This CDR3 spans 15 amino acids. The CDR3 sequence is CASSLVGAVAYEQYF. Written as DNA, the CDR3 is TGTGCCAGCAGCTTAGTCGGTGCTGTTGCCTACGAGCAGTACTTC.

The J gene is TRBJ2-5, the V gene TRBV27, with 9 bases aligning to TRBD1. Germline trimming cut 5 bases from V and 2 bases from J; bases unmatched to any gene: 9. The CDR3 totals 16 residues. Germline CDR1 reads MNHEY; CDR2 reads SMNVEV (reference sequence). The CDR3 spells CASSLYRGLGQETQYF. In nucleotides, the CDR3 is TGTGCCAGCAGTCTTTACAGGGGGCTAGGACAAGAGACCCAGTACTTC.

This clonotype was counted at least ten times. The rearrangement joins TRBV28 to TRBJ1-2; the D is unclear. The CDR3 extends over 14 amino acids. Trimming pared 7 bases from V and 6 bases from J, leaving 18 bases between. The germline V gene has CDR1 MDHEN and CDR2 SYDVKM. The CDR3 coding sequence is TGTGCCAGCACTTATCGGAAGGGAATCGATGGCTACACCTTC. Its protein product is CASTYRKGIDGYTF.

This chain joins TRBV5-4 and TRBJ1-1, with D hard to call. The CDR3 has 13 amino acids. Germline V gene lookup returns CDR1 SGHNT and CDR2 YYREEE (reference sequence). With 4 bases removed from V and 3 bases from J, the gap between germline ends came to 10 bases. The CDR3 here is CASSHGVDTEAFF. In nucleotides, the CDR3 is TGTGCCAGCAGCCATGGCGTGGACACTGAAGCTTTCTTT.

This clonotype was seen a few times. V is TRBV28 and J is TRBJ1-2; TRBD1 might be the D (6 bases). This CDR3 has 14 amino acids. Trimming left V 3 bases short and J 2 bases short, with 10 bases between. CDR1 MDHEN and CDR2 SYDVKM come from the germline V gene. CDR3 sequence: CASSFGQGNYGYTF. In DNA, the CDR3 is TGTGCCAGCAGTTTTGGCCAGGGGAACTATGGCTACACCTTC.

V is TRBV7-8 and J is TRBJ2-1, with D possibly being TRBD1 or TRBD2 (6 bases each). Germline V gene sequence: CDR1 SGHVS, CDR2 FQNEAQ. CDR3 length: 15 residues. With 2 bases removed from V and 3 bases from J, the gap between germline ends came to 11 bases. In DNA form, the CDR3 reads TGTGCCAGCAGCTTACGGCGGGACAACTACAATGAGCAGTTCTTC. Encoded protein: CASSLRRDNYNEQFF.

V is TRBV18 and J is TRBJ2-3; D possibly uses TRBD1 or TRBD2 (5 bases each). The CDR3 runs 15 residues. Germline V CDR1 and CDR2: KGHSH, LQKENI. Trimming took off 3 bases at V and 13 bases at J, with 23 bases between the two ends. The CDR3 spells CASSPRTRMPEGKYF. CDR3 nucleotides: TGTGCCAGCTCACCGAGAACACGGATGCCCGAGGGGAAGTATTTT.

The chain employs TRBV27 and TRBJ1-5; 7 bases line up with TRBD1. V was clipped by 7 bases and J by 2 bases; unmatched bases: 8. Looked up from germline, CDR1 is MNHEY and CDR2 is SMNVEV (reference sequence). The CDR3 sequence is 15 residues long. The DNA of the CDR3 is TGTGCCAGCACCAAAGGGGGCGCGGGCAATCAGCCCCAGCATTTT. Protein product: CASTKGGAGNQPQHF.

The V and J genes are TRBV14 and TRBJ2-2, with 11 bases matching TRBD2. The CDR3 runs 17 residues. The V gene's germline CDR1 is SGHDN and CDR2 FVKESK. Trimming removed 1 base from V and 3 bases from J; junction bases left unmatched: 4. In nucleotides, the CDR3 is TGTGCCAGCAGCCAAGGTCCTAGCGGGAGGTACACCGGGGAGCTGTTTTTT. Amino acids: CASSQGPSGRYTGELFF.

This clonotype has only a few counts. The gene calls are TRBV28 and TRBJ2-5; D is possibly TRBD2 (6 bases). The germline V gene encodes CDR1 MDHEN and CDR2 SYDVKM. This CDR3 contains 14 residues. V was shortened by 5 bases and J by 3 bases, with 13 bases between the two germline ends. The CDR3 nucleotides read TGTGCCAGCAGTCCTGGCGGGGTTAAAGAGACCCAGTACTTC. Translation gives CASSPGGVKETQYF. Full variable domain (outside the CDR3, taken from reference TRBV28 and TRBJ2-5): DVKVTQSSRYLVKRTGEKVFLECVQDMDHENMFWYRQDPGLGLRLIYFSYDVKMKEKGDIPEGYSVSREKKERFSLILESASTNQTSMYLCASSPGGVKETQYFGPGTRLLVL.

This clonotype came up a few times. The chain is built from TRBV28 and TRBJ1-2; D remains unclear. The CDR3 is 15 residues long. The ends were cut back, 5 bases at V and 6 bases at J, with 19 bases in the middle. Germline CDR1 and CDR2: MDHEN and SYDVKM. The CDR3 nucleotides are TGTGCCAGCAGTCAGAACCTCCCGGGAGAAAATGGCTACACCTTC. Protein sequence: CASSQNLPGENGYTF.

V and J are TRBV28 and TRBJ2-3; the D gene is possibly TRBD1 (5 bases). The germline gives CDR1 MDHEN, CDR2 SYDVKM. Trimming cost V 7 bases and J 2 bases, with 13 bases left between them. This CDR3 contains 14 residues. The CDR3 spells CASKQGGYTDTQYF. The DNA of the CDR3 is TGTGCCAGCAAGCAGGGCGGTTACACAGATACGCAGTATTTT.

This clonotype was detected ten times or more. The gene calls are TRBV20-1 and TRBJ2-1, with no clear D. This CDR3 has 12 residues. The V gene lost 5 bases and the J gene lost 7 bases, with 12 bases spanning the gap. CDR1 is DFQATT and CDR2 is SNEGSKA in the germline V gene (reference sequence). CDR3 loop: CSAVLDFNEQFF. CDR3 DNA sequence: TGCAGTGCTGTTCTAGATTTTAATGAGCAGTTCTTC.

CDR3 protein: CASSPRDGRRTDTQYF. The CDR3 coding sequence is TGTGCCAGCAGCCCTAGGGACGGTCGACGCACAGATACGCAGTATTTT. This chain connects TRBV11-2 to TRBJ2-3; D is possibly TRBD1 or TRBD2 (5 bases each). CDR1 and CDR2 (germline): SGHAT, FQNNGV. The V gene lost 5 bases and the J gene lost 1 base, with 16 bases spanning the gap. The CDR3 is 16 residues long.

V is TRBV9 and J is TRBJ2-3, with 12 bases aligning to TRBD1. The length of the CDR3 is 16 residues. CDR1 and CDR2 (germline): SGDLS, YYNGEE. Trimming at V came to 5 bases and at J to 1 base, leaving 5 bases not matched to a gene. The CDR3 here is CASSRGTGGGTDTQYF. CDR3 DNA: TGTGCCAGCAGTCGTGGGACAGGGGGCGGCACAGATACGCAGTATTTT.

In this sample, this clonotype turned up many times. The V gene is TRBV27, the J gene TRBJ2-3; TRBD2 is a possible D gene (5 bases). Trimming removed 3 bases at V and 4 bases at J, with 11 bases between. This CDR3 comprises 14 residues. Per the germline V gene, CDR1 is MNHEY and CDR2 is SMNVEV (reference sequence). The CDR3 DNA reads TGTGCCAGCAGTTTGGACCCGAGGGCAGATACGCAGTATTTT. Translation gives CASSLDPRADTQYF.

The chain carries TRBV6-6 and TRBJ2-7; 8 bases match TRBD1. The CDR3 has 15 residues. Looked up from germline, CDR1 is MNHNY and CDR2 is SVGAGI (reference sequence). V shed 4 bases and J 1 base; nucleotides not matched to a gene: 6. CDR3 DNA sequence: TGTGCCAGCAGTTCGTTCCGGGACAGGTCCTACGAGCAGTACTTC. It encodes CASSSFRDRSYEQYF.

This clonotype was recorded at least ten times. This sequence joins TRBV5-1 and TRBJ2-3, with D unresolved. This CDR3 has 15 residues. Germline CDR1 SGHRS, CDR2 YFSETQ. V was shortened by 2 bases and J by 0 bases, with 10 bases between the two germline ends. The CDR3, as DNA: TGCGCCAGCAGCTTAGGCGGAGCTAGCACAGATACGCAGTATTTT. Translating it yields CASSLGGASTDTQYF.

This clonotype was observed many times. The chain recombines TRBV25-1 with TRBJ2-1; 8 positions agree with TRBD2. The CDR3 sequence is 15 residues long. Germline-derived CDR1 and CDR2 are MGHDK and SYGVNS. V was clipped by 4 bases and J by 0 bases; unmatched bases: 2. As DNA, the CDR3 is TGTGCCAGCAGTGGTAGCGGGGTCTCCTACAATGAGCAGTTCTTC. Translating it yields CASSGSGVSYNEQFF.